This T cell receptor (beta chain) derives from a study of blood T cell repertoires in COVID-19. Study-level information: The analysed material was cDNA or gDNA that came from T cells, B-cell-depleted T cells, or PBMCs.

Data came from immunoSEQ multiplex PCR; TCRdb stores just in-frame clones and leaves some out. The table lists some 74,000 clones, about four fifths of them singletons, with roughly 4.8% in the top ten. The V gene end was trimmed by 3 bases and the J gene end by 1 base; junction bases not matched to a gene: 0. The CDR3 has 14 amino acids. The germline V gene encodes CDR1 MNHEY and CDR2 SMNVEV (reference sequence). The chain links TRBV27 to TRBJ2-4, with 7 bases matching TRBD2. Input material: peripheral blood. The source is a woman at least 80 years old with active or convalescent COVID-19. CDR3 sequence: CASSLGGAKNIQYF. The CDR3 bases are TGTGCCAGCAGTTTGGGGGGGGCCAAAAACATTCAGTACTTC.